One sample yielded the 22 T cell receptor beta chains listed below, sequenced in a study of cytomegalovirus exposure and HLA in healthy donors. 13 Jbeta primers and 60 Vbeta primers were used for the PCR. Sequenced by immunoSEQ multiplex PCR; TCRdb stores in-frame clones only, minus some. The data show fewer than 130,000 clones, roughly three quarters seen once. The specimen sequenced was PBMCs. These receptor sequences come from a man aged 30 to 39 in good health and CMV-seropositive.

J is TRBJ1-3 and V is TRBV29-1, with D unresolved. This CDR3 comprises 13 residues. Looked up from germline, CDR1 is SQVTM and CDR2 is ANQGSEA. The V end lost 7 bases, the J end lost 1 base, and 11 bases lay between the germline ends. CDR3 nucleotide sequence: TGCAGCGCAACGGAGGGTTCTGGAAACACCATATATTTT. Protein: CSATEGSGNTIYF.

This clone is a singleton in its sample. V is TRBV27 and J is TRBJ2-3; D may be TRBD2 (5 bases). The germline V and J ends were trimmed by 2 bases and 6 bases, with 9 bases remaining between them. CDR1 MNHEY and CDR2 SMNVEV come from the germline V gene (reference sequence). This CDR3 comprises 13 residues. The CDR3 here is CASSLLAGDTQYF. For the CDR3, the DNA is TGTGCCAGCAGTTTACTAGCTGGGGATACGCAGTATTTT.

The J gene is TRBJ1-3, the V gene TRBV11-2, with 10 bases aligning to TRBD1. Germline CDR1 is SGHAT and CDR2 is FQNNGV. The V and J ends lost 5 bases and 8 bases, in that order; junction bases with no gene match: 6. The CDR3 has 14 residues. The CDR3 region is CASSTRQGAHTIYF. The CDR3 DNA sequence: TGTGCCAGCAGCACCCGACAGGGGGCCCACACCATATATTTT.

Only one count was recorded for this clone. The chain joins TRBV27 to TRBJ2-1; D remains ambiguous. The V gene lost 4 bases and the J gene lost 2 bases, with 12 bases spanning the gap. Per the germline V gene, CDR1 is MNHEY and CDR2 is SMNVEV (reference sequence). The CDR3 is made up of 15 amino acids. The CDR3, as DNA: TGTGCCAGCAGTTCCACAACGATGGCCTACAATGAGCAGTTCTTC. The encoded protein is CASSSTTMAYNEQFF.

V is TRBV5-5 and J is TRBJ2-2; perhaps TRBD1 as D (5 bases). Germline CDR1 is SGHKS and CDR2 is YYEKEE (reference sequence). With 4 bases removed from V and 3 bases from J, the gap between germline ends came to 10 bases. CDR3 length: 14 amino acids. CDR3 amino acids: CASSPWGDTGELFF. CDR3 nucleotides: TGTGCCAGCAGCCCGTGGGGCGACACCGGGGAGCTGTTTTTT.

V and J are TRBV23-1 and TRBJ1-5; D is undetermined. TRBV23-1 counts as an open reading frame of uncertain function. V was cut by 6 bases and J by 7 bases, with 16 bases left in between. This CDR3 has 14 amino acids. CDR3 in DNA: TGCGCCAGCAGGTCCGTGGAGGCGGGCCAGCCCCAGCATTTT. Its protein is CASRSVEAGQPQHF.

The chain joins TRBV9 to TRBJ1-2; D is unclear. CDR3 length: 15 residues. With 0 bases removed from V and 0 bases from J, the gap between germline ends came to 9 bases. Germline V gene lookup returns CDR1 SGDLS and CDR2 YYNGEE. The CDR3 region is CASSVGQAPNYGYTF. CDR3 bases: TGTGCCAGCAGCGTAGGCCAGGCTCCTAACTATGGCTACACCTTC.

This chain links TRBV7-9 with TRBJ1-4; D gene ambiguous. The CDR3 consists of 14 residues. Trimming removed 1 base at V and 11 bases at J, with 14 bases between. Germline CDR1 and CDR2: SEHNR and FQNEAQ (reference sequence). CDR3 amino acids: CASSLGGGFGKLFF. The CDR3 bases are TGTGCCAGCAGCTTAGGTGGAGGGTTTGGGAAACTGTTTTTT.

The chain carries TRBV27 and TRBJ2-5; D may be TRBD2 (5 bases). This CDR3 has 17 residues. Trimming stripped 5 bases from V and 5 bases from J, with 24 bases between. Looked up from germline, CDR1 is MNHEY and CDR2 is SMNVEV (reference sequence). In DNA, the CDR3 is TGTGCCAGCAGTCCTCGGTACTTCCGGACTCGAGATGAGACCCAGTACTTC. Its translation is CASSPRYFRTRDETQYF.

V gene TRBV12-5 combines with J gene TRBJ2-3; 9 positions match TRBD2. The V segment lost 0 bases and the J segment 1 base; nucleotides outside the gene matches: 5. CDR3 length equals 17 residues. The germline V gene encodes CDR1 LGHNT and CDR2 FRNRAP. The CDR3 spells CASGLVGLAGGTDTQYF. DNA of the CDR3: TGTGCTAGTGGTTTGGTAGGCTTAGCGGGGGGCACAGATACGCAGTATTTT. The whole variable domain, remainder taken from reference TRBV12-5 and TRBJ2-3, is DARVTQTPRHKVTEMGQEVTMRCQPILGHNTVFWYRQTMMQGLELLAYFRNRAPLDDSGMPKDRFSAEMPDATLATLKIQPSEPRDSAVYFCASGLVGLAGGTDTQYFGPGTRLTVL.

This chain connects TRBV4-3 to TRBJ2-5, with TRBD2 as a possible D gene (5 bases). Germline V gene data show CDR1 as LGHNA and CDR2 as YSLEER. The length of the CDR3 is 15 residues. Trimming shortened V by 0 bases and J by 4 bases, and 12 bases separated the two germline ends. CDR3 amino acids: CASSQEGLIRETQYF. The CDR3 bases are TGCGCCAGCAGCCAAGAAGGACTCATAAGAGAGACCCAGTACTTC.

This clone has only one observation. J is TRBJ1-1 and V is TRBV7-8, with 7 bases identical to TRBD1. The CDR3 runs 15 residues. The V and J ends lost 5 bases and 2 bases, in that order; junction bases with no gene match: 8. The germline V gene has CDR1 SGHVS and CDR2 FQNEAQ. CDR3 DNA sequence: TGTGCCAGCAGCCCCAGGGACAGAAGAAACACTGAAGCTTTCTTT. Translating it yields CASSPRDRRNTEAFF. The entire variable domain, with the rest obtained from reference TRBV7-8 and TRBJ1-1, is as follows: GAGVSQSPRYKVAKRGQDVALRCDPISGHVSLFWYQQALGQGPEFLTYFQNEAQLDKSGLPSDRFFAERPEGSVSTLKIQRTQQEDSAVYLCASSPRDRRNTEAFFGQGTRLTVV.

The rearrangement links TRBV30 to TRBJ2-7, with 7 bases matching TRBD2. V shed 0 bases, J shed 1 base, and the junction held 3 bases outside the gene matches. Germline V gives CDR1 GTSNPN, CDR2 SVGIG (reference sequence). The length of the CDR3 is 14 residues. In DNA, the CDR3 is TGTGCCTGGAGTGTGTCTAGCGGTTCCTACGAGCAGTACTTC. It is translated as CAWSVSSGSYEQYF.

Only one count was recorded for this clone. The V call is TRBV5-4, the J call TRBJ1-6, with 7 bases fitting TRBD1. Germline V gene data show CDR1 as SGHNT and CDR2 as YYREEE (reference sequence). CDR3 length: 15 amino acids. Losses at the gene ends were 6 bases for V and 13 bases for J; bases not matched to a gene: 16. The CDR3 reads CASNSPGRGDEPLHF. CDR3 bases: TGTGCCAGCAACTCGCCCGGCAGGGGGGACGAGCCCCTCCACTTT.

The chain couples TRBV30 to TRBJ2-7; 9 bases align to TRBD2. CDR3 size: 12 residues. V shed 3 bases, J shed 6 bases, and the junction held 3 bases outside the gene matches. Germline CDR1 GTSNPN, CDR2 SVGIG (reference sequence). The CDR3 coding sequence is TGTGCCTGGAGGGGACTAGCTCCCGAGCAGTACTTC. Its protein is CAWRGLAPEQYF.

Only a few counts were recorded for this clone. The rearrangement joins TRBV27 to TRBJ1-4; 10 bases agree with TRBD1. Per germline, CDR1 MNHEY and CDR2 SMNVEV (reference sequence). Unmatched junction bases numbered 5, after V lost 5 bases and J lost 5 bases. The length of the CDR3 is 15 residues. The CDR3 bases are TGTGCCAGCAGTCCCCGGACAGGGGGGAATGAAAAACTGTTTTTT. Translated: CASSPRTGGNEKLFF.

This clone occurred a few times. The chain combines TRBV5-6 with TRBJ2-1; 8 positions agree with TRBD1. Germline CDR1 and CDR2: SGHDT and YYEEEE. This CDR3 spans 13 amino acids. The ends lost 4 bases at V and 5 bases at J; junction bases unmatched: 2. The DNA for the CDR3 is TGTGCCAGCAGCAAGGGACAGGACAATGAGCAGTTCTTC. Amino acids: CASSKGQDNEQFF.

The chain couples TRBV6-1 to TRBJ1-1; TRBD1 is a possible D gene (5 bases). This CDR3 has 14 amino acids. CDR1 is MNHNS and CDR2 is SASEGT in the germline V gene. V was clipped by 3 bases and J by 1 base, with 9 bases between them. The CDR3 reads CASSERRGNTEAFF. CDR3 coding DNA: TGTGCCAGCAGTGAGCGGAGGGGGAACACTGAAGCTTTCTTT.

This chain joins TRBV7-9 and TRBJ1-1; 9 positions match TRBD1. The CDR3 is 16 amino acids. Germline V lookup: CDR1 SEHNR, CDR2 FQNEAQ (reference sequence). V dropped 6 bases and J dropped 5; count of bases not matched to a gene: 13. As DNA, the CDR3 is TGTGCCAGCAGGCCCCCGGGACAGGGTGTATGGACTGAAGCTTTCTTT. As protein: CASRPPGQGVWTEAFF.

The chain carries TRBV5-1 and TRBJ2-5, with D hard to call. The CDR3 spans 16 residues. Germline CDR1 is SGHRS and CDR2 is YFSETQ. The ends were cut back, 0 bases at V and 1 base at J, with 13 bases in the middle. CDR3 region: CASSLGVGGTQETQYF. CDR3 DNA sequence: TGCGCCAGCAGCTTGGGGGTAGGCGGAACCCAAGAGACCCAGTACTTC.

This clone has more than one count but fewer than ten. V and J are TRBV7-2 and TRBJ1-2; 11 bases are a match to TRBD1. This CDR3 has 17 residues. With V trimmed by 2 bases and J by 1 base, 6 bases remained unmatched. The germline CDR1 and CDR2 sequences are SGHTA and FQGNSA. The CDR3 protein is CASSLTRGQGVNYGYTF. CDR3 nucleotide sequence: TGTGCCAGCAGCTTAACTAGGGGACAGGGGGTTAACTATGGCTACACCTTC.

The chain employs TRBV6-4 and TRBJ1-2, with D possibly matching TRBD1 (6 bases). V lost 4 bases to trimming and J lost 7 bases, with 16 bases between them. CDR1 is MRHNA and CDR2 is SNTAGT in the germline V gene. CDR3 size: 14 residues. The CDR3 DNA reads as TGTGCCAGCAGTGGGTCTGCAGGGGAATTTGGCTACACCTTC. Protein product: CASSGSAGEFGYTF.